This TCR beta chain is drawn from a study of Graves' ophthalmopathy and Graves' hyperthyroidism. Study in general: In this cohort's terms, stable hyperthyroidism meant no ophthalmopathy by 18 months of follow-up.

This clonotype was detected ten times or more. Its matching antigen is unknown. The sequenced template was RNA, covering the TCR beta CDR3 region. HTBI-primed first-round RT-PCR preceded second-round multiplex PCR. One entry per CDR3 protein, called by TCRdb with MiXCR from the multiplex PCR reads. The data show around 1.1 million distinct CDR3 sequences, about two fifths seen once. The CDR3 contains 13 residues. Germline V lookup: CDR1 MNHNS, CDR2 SASEGT. Trimming removed 2 bases at V and 4 bases at J, with 9 bases between. The study's findings and limits: The authors also found most expanded thyroid clonotypes above 0.001 frequency in blood. Discriminating ophthalmopathy from stable hyperthyroidism, a 13-signature model attained a sensitivity of about 88% and a specificity of about 79%.

If patients had other autoimmune diseases, uncontrolled infections, pregnancy or lactation, they were excluded. The chain recombines TRBV6-1 with TRBJ2-7; unclear D gene. Sequences were obtained from peripheral blood or thyroid tissue (not recorded which). The TCR sequence derives from an adult man with Graves' hyperthyroidism. The CDR3 region has the DNA TGTGCCAGCAGTGAATATGTGGGGTACGAGCAGTACTTC. This sequence encodes CASSEYVGYEQYF.